A selection of T cell receptor beta chains follows, all from one sample in a study of radiotherapy plus CTLA-4 blockade in lung cancer. The method was immunoSEQ multiplex PCR; TCRdb's version includes in-frame clones alone and lacks a portion of them. Of nearly 15,000 clones listed, roughly two thirds are singletons. The material sequenced was peripheral blood, taken from a patient treated with radiotherapy plus ipilimumab. Receptor source: a human donor with non-small cell lung cancer whose response to radiotherapy plus ipilimumab could not be evaluated. CDR3s include the opening cysteine and the closing phenylalanine or tryptophan. A D gene is named only where the DNA matches it firmly.

TRBJ1-2 15 TRBD1 TRBV6-1 CASTYGQGGVAGYTF TGTGCCAGCACGTACGGACAGGGAGGGGTGGCTGGCTACACCTTC
TRBJ1-2 13 TRBD1 TRBV19 CASSPQGDYGYTF TGTGCCAGTAGTCCACAGGGGGACTATGGCTACACCTTC
TRBJ2-4 16 . TRBV5-1 CASSLLDTGSKNIQYF TGCGCCAGCAGCTTGCTAGACACAGGGTCTAAAAACATTCAGTACTTC
TRBJ2-5 15 . TRBV7-3 CASSRDGRPQETQYF TGTGCCAGCAGCCGGGATGGGCGGCCCCAAGAGACCCAGTACTTC
TRBJ1-1 12 . TRBV2 CASREANTEAFF TGTGCCAGCCGAGAGGCGAACACTGAAGCTTTCTTT
TRBJ2-2 15 TRBD2 TRBV19 CASSTGGVGTGELFF TGTGCCAGTAGTACCGGGGGGGTTGGCACCGGGGAGCTGTTTTTT
TRBJ1-4 15 . TRBV9 CASRDDRSANEKLFF TGTGCCAGCAGGGACGACAGATCGGCCAATGAAAAACTGTTTTTT
TRBJ1-3 15 . TRBV30 CAWSRDSGSGNTIYF TGTGCCTGGAGCAGGGACTCCGGCTCTGGAAACACCATATATTTT
TRBJ1-6 14 . TRBV5-6 CASSPRQDNSPLHF TGTGCCAGCAGCCCACGCCAGGATAATTCACCCCTCCACTTT
TRBJ2-5 14 . TRBV5-1 CASSLEGRVETQYF TGCGCCAGCAGCTTGGAGGGCAGGGTCGAGACCCAGTACTTC
TRBJ2-5 13 . TRBV2 CASAQLRGKTQYF TGTGCCAGCGCCCAACTAAGGGGAAAGACCCAGTACTTC